These T cell receptor beta chains were read from a single sample in a study of T cell changes during pregnancy in multiple sclerosis. TCRdb keeps only in-frame clones here, not all; method: immunoSEQ multiplex PCR. The repertoire holds 80,000 or so clones, around 94% seen once, with about 0.99% in the top ten. The sequencing used peripheral blood, collected in the second trimester of pregnancy. All receptors come from a female donor in good health, enrolled as a control in a pregnancy study. Each CDR3 is given with its conserved first and last residue. A D gene is named only where the DNA matches it firmly. Part of the rows lack a size; the others show once, few, many or a class for expanded clones.

CDR3 DNA	CDR3 protein	D gene	V gene	clone size	J gene
TGCGCCAGCAGCTCGTTCGGAACAGGAATTACCTACGAGCAGTACTTC	CASSSFGTGITYEQYF	.	TRBV4-1	once	TRBJ2-7
TGTGCCAGCAGAGCCCTCGACAGCTACCAAGAGACCCAGTACTTC	CASRALDSYQETQYF	.	TRBV25-1	.	TRBJ2-5
TGCAGCGTTGGGACAGACGGCTACACCTTC	CSVGTDGYTF	.	TRBV29-1	.	TRBJ1-2
TGTGCCAGCAGAGGACAGGGAATCACCTACGAGCAGTACTTC	CASRGQGITYEQYF	TRBD1	TRBV6-6	.	TRBJ2-7
TGTGCCAGCGGAAGAGGACAGGGCGGAGATACGCAGTATTTT	CASGRGQGGDTQYF	TRBD1	TRBV6-5	once	TRBJ2-3
TGCGCCAGCAGCTTGGCTGCAGGCACCTACGAGCAGTACTTC	CASSLAAGTYEQYF	.	TRBV5-1	.	TRBJ2-7
TGCGCCAGCAGTCGACTCATGATGCCGGGACAGGGGAGAACCTACGAGCAGTACTTC	CASSRLMMPGQGRTYEQYF	TRBD1	TRBV4-1	.	TRBJ2-7
TGTGCCAGCAGCCGGACAGGGTACGGGAATGAGCAGTTCTTC	CASSRTGYGNEQFF	TRBD1	TRBV5-4	.	TRBJ2-1
TGTGCCAGCAGCTTATCCGCCCCCGGGACTAGCGGAAGCACAGATACGCAGTATTTT	CASSLSAPGTSGSTDTQYF	TRBD2	TRBV7-8	.	TRBJ2-3
TGTGCCAGCAGCGCACTAGCGGGGTCCTCCTACAATGAGCAGTTCTTC	CASSALAGSSYNEQFF	TRBD2	TRBV2	.	TRBJ2-1
TGCGCCAGCAGCTTGTTAGCGGGGAGCACAGATACGCAGTATTTT	CASSLLAGSTDTQYF	TRBD2	TRBV5-1	.	TRBJ2-3
TGTGCCAGCAGTGAAGCTGGGGCTAGCGGGAGGTATCCGTACAATGAGCAGTTCTTC	CASSEAGASGRYPYNEQFF	TRBD2	TRBV6-1	.	TRBJ2-1
TGTGCCAGCAGGGGACAGGACTATGGCTACACCTTC	CASRGQDYGYTF	TRBD1	TRBV7-2	.	TRBJ1-2
TGCGCCAGCAGCTTGCGGACAGTCTCCTACAATGAGCAGTTCTTC	CASSLRTVSYNEQFF	.	TRBV5-1	.	TRBJ2-1
TGTGCCAGCAGCGTAGATACAGGGGTCGGAACCGGGGAGCTGTTTTTT	CASSVDTGVGTGELFF	TRBD1	TRBV9	.	TRBJ2-2
TGTGCCAGCAATCAATTGAATCAGCCCCAGCATTTT	CASNQLNQPQHF	.	TRBV19	.	TRBJ1-5
TGCGCCAGCAGCCAAGAAAAGGGACAGGGCGCCGAAAAACTGTTTTTT	CASSQEKGQGAEKLFF	TRBD1	TRBV4-1	.	TRBJ1-4
TGTGCCAGCAGTTGGGACAGTCCCGATACGCAGTATTTT	CASSWDSPDTQYF	TRBD1	TRBV6-1	once	TRBJ2-3
TGTGCCAGCTTTTGGACAGGAACAACCGGGGAGCTGTTTTTT	CASFWTGTTGELFF	TRBD1	TRBV6-1	.	TRBJ2-2
TGCGCCAGCAGCTTGGATCCTAGCGGCCAAGAGACCCAGTACTTC	CASSLDPSGQETQYF	TRBD2	TRBV5-1	.	TRBJ2-5
TGTGCCAGCAGGGACAGGGGTCCGACCGGGGAGCTGTTTTTT	CASRDRGPTGELFF	TRBD1	TRBV2	.	TRBJ2-2
TGTGCCAGTAGTCAAAGGGAGTTATTGAATCAGCCCCAGCATTTT	CASSQRELLNQPQHF	.	TRBV19	once	TRBJ1-5
TGTGCCAGCAGTTTACTTCCCGGGACAGGGTACACTGAAGCTTTCTTT	CASSLLPGTGYTEAFF	TRBD1	TRBV28	.	TRBJ1-1
TGTGCCAGCAGTTCGACTAGCGGGGGCCCCTACGAGCAGTACTTC	CASSSTSGGPYEQYF	TRBD2	TRBV28	.	TRBJ2-7
TGTGCCAGCTCACCATCCTCTGGCCAAATCAATGAGCAGTTCTTC	CASSPSSGQINEQFF	.	TRBV18	.	TRBJ2-1
TGTGCCAGCAGGCGAGGGGGGGGCGAGACCCAGTACTTC	CASRRGGGETQYF	.	TRBV6-5	.	TRBJ2-5
TGTGCCTCCACGGGACTAGCAAACGAGCAGTACTTC	CASTGLANEQYF	TRBD2	TRBV11-2	many	TRBJ2-7